Presented here are 27 T cell receptor beta chains from one specimen sequenced in a study of T-cell reconstitution after alpha-beta-depleted transplantation in children. Preparation of the TCRbeta library involved a method that used unique molecular identifiers. A single record per CDR3 protein comes from TCRdb applying MiXCR to the PCR reads. Counted here are 250,000 to 400,000 distinct CDR3 sequences, 23% occurring once; the ten biggest clones make up 9.5% to 13%. Source: PBMCs, mostly from graft donor cells, taken 180 days after TCRalphabeta/CD19-depleted stem cell transplant. These receptors came from a male patient between 5 and 17 years old who had a stem cell transplant for acute lymphoblastic leukemia, so the T cells may come from the graft donor.

This clonotype was found many times. The chain carries TRBV5-6 and TRBJ2-1, with TRBD1 as a possible D gene (5 bases). V was clipped by 2 bases and J by 9 bases, with 9 bases between them. The CDR3 consists of 12 residues. Germline assignment: CDR1 SGHDT and CDR2 YYEEEE. CDR3 loop: CASSFSRGEQFF. Written as DNA, the CDR3 is TGTGCCAGCAGCTTCTCTAGGGGTGAGCAGTTCTTC.

This clonotype has only a few counts. The chain has TRBV3-1 and TRBJ1-6; 7 nucleotides agree with TRBD1. CDR3 length: 15 residues. The V gene end was trimmed by 4 bases and the J gene end by 7 bases; junction bases not matched to a gene: 7. Germline loops: CDR1 LGHDT, CDR2 YNNKEL (reference sequence). CDR3 in DNA: TGTGCCAGCAGCCCAGCGACAGGGTTAAATTCACCCCTCCACTTT. Its protein product is CASSPATGLNSPLHF.

The chain has TRBV7-7 and TRBJ2-5; TRBD1 matches 7 bases. CDR1 is SSHAT and CDR2 is FNYEAQ in the germline V gene (reference sequence). V was clipped by 5 bases and J by 1 base; unmatched bases: 4. The CDR3 covers 14 residues. CDR3 amino acids: CASSKQGSQETQYF. The CDR3 nucleotides are TGTGCCAGCAGCAAACAGGGGTCCCAAGAGACCCAGTACTTC.

By share of the sample, this clonotype is medium-sized. The V and J genes are TRBV27 and TRBJ2-7; possibly TRBD1 for D (5 bases). V shed 2 bases and J shed 4 bases, with 9 bases lying between them. The CDR3 covers 13 residues. Germline assignment: CDR1 MNHEY and CDR2 SMNVEV (reference sequence). The CDR3 sequence: CASSLHTGYEQYF. CDR3 in DNA: TGTGCCAGCAGTTTACATACAGGATACGAGCAGTACTTC.

The gene calls are TRBV7-3 and TRBJ2-1; TRBD2 matches at 8 bases. CDR3 size: 15 residues. Germline loops: CDR1 SGHTA, CDR2 FQGTGA. V dropped 5 bases and J dropped 6; count of bases not matched to a gene: 9. This CDR3 reads CASSDERETVNEQFF. In nucleotides, the CDR3 is TGTGCCAGCAGCGACGAGCGGGAGACCGTCAATGAGCAGTTCTTC. Drawing the rest from reference TRBV7-3 and TRBJ2-1, the complete variable domain is GAGVSQTPSNKVTEKGKYVELRCDPISGHTALYWYRQSLGQGPEFLIYFQGTGAADDSGLPNDRFFAVRPEGSVSTLKIQRTERGDSAVYLCASSDERETVNEQFFGPGTRLTVL.

The table lists this clonotype with a few counts. In DNA form, the CDR3 reads TGCGCCAGCAGTCCCCAGGGCGCTGAAGCTTTCTTT. Translation gives CASSPQGAEAFF. The rearrangement uses TRBV5-1 and TRBJ1-1, with a tentative D call TRBD1 (5 bases). The CDR3 length is 12 residues. Trimming pared 5 bases from V and 6 bases from J, leaving 11 bases between. CDR1 SGHRS and CDR2 YFSETQ come from the germline V gene. The variable domain in full, completed from reference TRBV5-1 and TRBJ1-1, reads KAGVTQTPRYLIKTRGQQVTLSCSPISGHRSVSWYQQTPGQGLQFLFEYFSETQRNKGNFPGRFSGRQFSNSRSEMNVSTLELGDSALYLCASSPQGAEAFFGQGTRLTVV.

The CDR3 reads CSAREMSQETQYF. The CDR3 DNA reads as TGCAGTGCTAGAGAGATGAGTCAAGAGACCCAGTACTTC. The chain is built from TRBV20-1 and TRBJ2-5; no clear D. Germline lookup yields CDR1 DFQATT and CDR2 SNEGSKA (reference sequence). The CDR3 runs 13 residues. Trimming cost V 0 bases and J 2 bases, with 7 bases left between them.

This clonotype was counted many times. The chain links TRBV5-1 to TRBJ1-5; TRBD1 aligns across 7 bases. Trimming removed 1 base from V and 3 bases from J; junction bases left unmatched: 4. Germline loops: CDR1 SGHRS, CDR2 YFSETQ. The CDR3 length is 15 residues. CDR3 protein: CASSLTGATNQPQHF. The DNA of the CDR3 is TGCGCCAGCAGCTTGACAGGGGCAACCAATCAGCCCCAGCATTTT. Based on the CDR3 plus reference TRBV5-1 and TRBJ1-5, the full variable domain is KAGVTQTPRYLIKTRGQQVTLSCSPISGHRSVSWYQQTPGQGLQFLFEYFSETQRNKGNFPGRFSGRQFSNSRSEMNVSTLELGDSALYLCASSLTGATNQPQHFGDGTRLSIL.

The chain combines TRBV6-2 or TRBV6-3 with TRBJ2-3; the D gene is possibly TRBD2 (6 bases). Per germline, CDR1 MNHEY and CDR2 SVGEGT. Trimming removed 0 bases at V and 0 bases at J, with 22 bases between. The CDR3 loop spans 20 amino acids. CDR3 loop: CASSYSFWASDYYSTDTQYF. DNA for the CDR3: TGTGCCAGCAGTTACTCGTTTTGGGCTAGCGACTACTATAGCACAGATACGCAGTATTTT.

This rearrangement joins TRBV4-1 to TRBJ1-1; TRBD1 might be the D (5 bases). The CDR3 spans 13 residues. Deletions cut 4 bases from V and 13 bases from J, with 19 bases between. Germline loops: CDR1 MGHRA, CDR2 YSYEKL. CDR3 region: CASSPGTFPVVFF. The DNA for the CDR3 is TGCGCCAGCAGCCCTGGGACGTTCCCGGTCGTTTTCTTT.

The chain has TRBV14 and TRBJ1-2, with D possibly TRBD1 on 5 matching bases. This CDR3 comprises 14 residues. Trimming cost V 6 bases and J 2 bases, with 13 bases left between them. Germline V gene lookup returns CDR1 SGHDN and CDR2 FVKESK. CDR3 region: CASRAGGANYGYTF. CDR3 DNA sequence: TGTGCCAGCAGGGCCGGAGGGGCGAACTATGGCTACACCTTC.

With respect to this clonotype: Because the CDR3's place on the DNA is in doubt, the DNA is left out and the CDR3 is given as listed by TCRdb. V usage is TRBV7-9 and J usage is TRBJ2-7; the table assigns TRBD2, which was not confirmed against the DNA. The CDR3 has 14 amino acids, counting both end residues. CDR1 is SEHNR, CDR2 FQNEAQ, per germline (reference sequence). This CDR3 reads CASSTSGLFYEQYF.

The rearrangement joins TRBV24-1 to TRBJ2-1; tentative D call: TRBD2 (6 bases). Germline V CDR1 and CDR2: KGHDR, SFDVKD. This CDR3 spans 16 amino acids. The V gene lost 8 bases and the J gene lost 4 bases, with 20 bases spanning the gap. CDR3 region: CATKEGRGTFYNEQFF. The CDR3 DNA sequence: TGTGCCACCAAGGAGGGTCGGGGGACCTTTTACAATGAGCAGTTCTTC.

This clonotype turned up a few times. The rearrangement uses TRBV6-5 and TRBJ2-7, with D maybe TRBD1 (5 bases). V lost 0 bases to trimming and J lost 0 bases, with 9 bases between them. This CDR3 contains 15 residues. CDR1 MNHEY and CDR2 SVGAGI come from the germline V gene. This CDR3 reads CASSYSTADSYEQYF. Here the CDR3 DNA reads TGTGCCAGCAGTTACTCGACAGCTGACTCCTACGAGCAGTACTTC.

The chain uses TRBV7-9 and TRBJ1-1; TRBD1 matches at 7 bases. The CDR3 extends over 13 amino acids. Germline V lookup: CDR1 SEHNR, CDR2 FQNEAQ (reference sequence). Germline trimming cut 4 bases from V and 8 bases from J; bases unmatched to any gene: 7. The CDR3 DNA is TGTGCCAGCAGCTCGGGACAGTCCGAAGAAGCTTTCTTT. It translates to CASSSGQSEEAFF. Using reference TRBV7-9 and TRBJ1-1 for the parts outside the CDR3, the full variable domain is DTGVSQNPRHKITKRGQNVTFRCDPISEHNRLYWYRQTLGQGPEFLTYFQNEAQLEKSRLLSDRFSAERPKGSFSTLEIQRTEQGDSAMYLCASSSGQSEEAFFGQGTRLTVV.

This clonotype was counted many times. The genes are TRBV24-1 and TRBJ2-1, with TRBD1 matching over 9 bases. The V and J ends lost 5 bases and 4 bases, in that order; junction bases with no gene match: 5. The CDR3 runs 15 residues. CDR1 is KGHDR, CDR2 SFDVKD, per germline. The CDR3 spells CATSVGQGIYNEQFF. DNA for the CDR3: TGTGCCACCAGTGTGGGACAGGGAATATACAATGAGCAGTTCTTC.

The rearrangement uses TRBV23-1 and TRBJ2-6; D is ambiguous. TRBV23-1 is filed as an ORF, its function uncertain. The CDR3 runs 16 residues. Trimming removed 3 bases at V and 2 bases at J, with 11 bases between. The CDR3: CASSQGQAAGANVLTF. In nucleotides, the CDR3 is TGCGCCAGCAGTCAGGGTCAGGCGGCTGGGGCCAACGTCCTGACTTTC.

This clonotype was seen a few times. The chain combines TRBV29-1 with TRBJ1-1; D is unclear. This CDR3 contains 11 residues. The germline V and J ends were trimmed by 3 bases and 5 bases, with 7 bases remaining between them. CDR1 is SQVTM, CDR2 ANQGSEA, per germline. CDR3 nucleotides: TGCAGCGTTGATGGAGTTACTGAAGCTTTCTTT. This codes for CSVDGVTEAFF.

This sequence joins TRBV12-3 or TRBV12-4 and TRBJ1-2; 8 nucleotides line up with TRBD1. With 6 bases clipped from V and 7 bases from J, the junction kept 10 bases outside the gene matches. The CDR3 runs to 14 residues. CDR3 residues: CASSTTGGSGGYTF. For the CDR3, the DNA is TGTGCCAGCAGCACAACAGGGGGGTCGGGTGGCTACACCTTC.

The chain links TRBV12-3 or TRBV12-4 to TRBJ2-1; TRBD1 might be the D (6 bases). The CDR3 length is 13 residues. Deletions cut 7 bases from V and 2 bases from J, with 9 bases between. The CDR3 here is CASNTGPYNEQFF. CDR3 sequence (DNA): TGTGCCAGCAATACAGGGCCCTACAATGAGCAGTTCTTC.

The chain carries TRBV29-1 and TRBJ1-2; D perhaps matches TRBD1 (6 bases). CDR3 length: 16 amino acids. CDR1 and CDR2 (germline): SQVTM, ANQGSEA. Trimming stripped 1 base from V and 0 bases from J, with 15 bases between. The CDR3 DNA follows: TGCAGCGTTGAAGGGAGGGGGTCCAGGACTAACTATGGCTACACCTTC. This sequence encodes CSVEGRGSRTNYGYTF.

The rearrangement joins TRBV5-6 to TRBJ2-7; D unclear. The germline V gene encodes CDR1 SGHDT and CDR2 YYEEEE. The CDR3 spans 16 residues. The V end lost 2 bases, the J end lost 0 bases, and 15 bases lay between the germline ends. The CDR3 spells CASSFFTASFSYEQYF. CDR3 sequence (DNA): TGTGCCAGCAGCTTCTTCACAGCGTCCTTCTCCTACGAGCAGTACTTC.

CDR3 coding DNA: TGCGCCAGCAGCCAGCGACTAGAGGGTAGCTCCTACAATGAGCAGTTCTTC. Translating gives CASSQRLEGSSYNEQFF. The chain has TRBV4-1 and TRBJ2-1, with TRBD2 as a possible D gene (6 bases). The length of the CDR3 is 17 residues. V gave up 3 bases and J gave up 0 bases, with 15 bases separating them. The V gene's germline CDR1 is MGHRA and CDR2 YSYEKL.

V usage is TRBV6-1 and J usage is TRBJ2-2, with TRBD1 matching 7 bases. Germline CDR1 is MNHNS and CDR2 is SASEGT. This CDR3 spans 15 amino acids. V was pared by 7 bases and J by 6 bases, with 11 bases of the junction left unmatched. CDR3: CASTKTRGPPGELFF. CDR3 nucleotides: TGTGCCAGCACCAAAACTAGGGGGCCGCCCGGGGAGCTGTTTTTT.

This clonotype was picked up many times. The chain employs TRBV7-8 and TRBJ2-7, with 7 bases identical to TRBD2. J lost 2 bases, V lost 2 bases, and 6 bases had no gene match. Germline V gene data show CDR1 as SGHVS and CDR2 as FQNEAQ. CDR3 length: 15 amino acids. DNA of the CDR3: TGTGCCAGCAGCTTAAGGCTAGCGGAGCCCTACGAGCAGTACTTC. Amino acids: CASSLRLAEPYEQYF.

The V call is TRBV7-3, the J call TRBJ2-3, with D perhaps assigned TRBD1 or TRBD2 (5 bases each). Germline V gene data show CDR1 as SGHTA and CDR2 as FQGTGA. The CDR3 covers 15 residues. V lost 5 bases and J lost 3, with 15 bases in between. The CDR3, as DNA: TGTGCCAGCAGCCGCCGGGACCGAGTTACAGATACGCAGTATTTT. Translated: CASSRRDRVTDTQYF. The variable domain in full, with the rest retrieved from reference TRBV7-3 and TRBJ2-3, is GAGVSQTPSNKVTEKGKYVELRCDPISGHTALYWYRQSLGQGPEFLIYFQGTGAADDSGLPNDRFFAVRPEGSVSTLKIQRTERGDSAVYLCASSRRDRVTDTQYFGPGTRLTVL.

This chain connects TRBV10-2 to TRBJ2-1, with D unclear. Germline V lookup: CDR1 WSHSY, CDR2 SAAADI. The CDR3 loop spans 11 amino acids. V was clipped by 11 bases and J by 4 bases, with 9 bases between them. In DNA form, the CDR3 reads TGCGCCGGTGGGGATTACAATGAGCAGTTCTTC. Translating it yields CAGGDYNEQFF.